This T cell receptor beta chain emerged from a study of memory CD4+ T cells and cytomegalovirus serostatus. Notes on the study in general: Repertoires predicted CMV serostatus with median bootstrapped AUC of around 0.95.

Notes on this clone: What it recognizes is unknown.

The length of the CDR3 is 16 residues. Here immunoSEQ multiplex PCR was the method, and the copy in TCRdb shows in-frame clones only, minus some. This sample has 52,000 or so clones, with around 77% found just once. Single viable CD3+CD4+CD8-CD45RO+ cells were sorted as the memory CD4+ T cells. V is TRBV21-1 and J is TRBJ1-1; no DNA check was done on the table's D call, TRBD1. TRBV21-1 is a documented pseudogene. This TCR was recovered from an adult in good health and CMV-seronegative. Sequenced material: memory CD4+ T cells from blood. DNA for the CDR3: TGTGCCAGCGGTTCCTCCGACAGGGGGCGCGGCACTGAAGCTTTCTTT. Protein product: CASGSSDRGRGTEAFF.